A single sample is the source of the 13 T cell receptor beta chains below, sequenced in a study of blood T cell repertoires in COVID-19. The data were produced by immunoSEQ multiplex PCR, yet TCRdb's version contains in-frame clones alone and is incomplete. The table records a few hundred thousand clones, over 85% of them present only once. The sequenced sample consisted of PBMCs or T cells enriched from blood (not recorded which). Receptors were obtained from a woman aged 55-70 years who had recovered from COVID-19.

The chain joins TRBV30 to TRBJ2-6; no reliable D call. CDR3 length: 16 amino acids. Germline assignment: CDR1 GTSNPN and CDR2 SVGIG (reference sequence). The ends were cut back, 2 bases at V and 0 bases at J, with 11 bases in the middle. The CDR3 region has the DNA TGTGCCTGGAGTAATCAGGTGGCCTCTGGGGCCAACGTCCTGACTTTC. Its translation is CAWSNQVASGANVLTF.

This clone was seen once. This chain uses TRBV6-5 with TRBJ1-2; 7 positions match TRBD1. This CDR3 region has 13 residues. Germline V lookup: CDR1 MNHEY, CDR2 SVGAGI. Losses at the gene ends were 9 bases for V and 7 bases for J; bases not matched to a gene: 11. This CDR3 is CASRDSLERGYTF. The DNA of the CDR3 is TGTGCCAGTAGGGACAGCCTCGAACGTGGCTACACCTTC.

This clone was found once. The CDR3: CASRRRGFRDTQYF. In DNA, the CDR3 is TGTGCCAGCAGGAGGCGGGGGTTTAGGGATACGCAGTATTTT. V and J are TRBV11-3 and TRBJ2-3; 7 nucleotides line up with TRBD2. V trimming: 6 bases; J trimming: 6 bases; junction bases outside the gene matches: 9. Germline V gives CDR1 SGHNT, CDR2 YENEEA. This CDR3 region has 14 residues.

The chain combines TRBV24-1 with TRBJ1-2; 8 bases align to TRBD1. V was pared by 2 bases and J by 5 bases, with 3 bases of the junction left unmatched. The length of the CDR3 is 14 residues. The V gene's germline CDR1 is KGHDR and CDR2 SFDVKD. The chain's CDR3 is CATSDSGGSYGYTF. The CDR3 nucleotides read TGTGCCACCAGTGATTCAGGGGGCTCGTATGGCTACACCTTC.

CDR3 in DNA: TGCGCCAGCAGCTTATCAGGGGAGCAGTTCTTC. Its translation is CASSLSGEQFF. The chain links TRBV4-1 to TRBJ2-1; a possible D gene is TRBD1 (5 bases). Trimming removed 5 bases from V and 10 bases from J, with 9 bases in between. This CDR3 comprises 11 residues. Germline assignment: CDR1 MGHRA and CDR2 YSYEKL.

CDR3 bases: TGTGCCAGTAAAGTGGCGGGGGGGCTGTATGAGCAGTACTTC. Residues: CASKVAGGLYEQYF. The rearrangement uses TRBV19 and TRBJ2-7; TRBD2 matches 9 bases. The CDR3 has 14 amino acids. The germline gives CDR1 LNHDA, CDR2 SQIVND (reference sequence). V dropped 7 bases and J dropped 7; count of bases not matched to a gene: 11.

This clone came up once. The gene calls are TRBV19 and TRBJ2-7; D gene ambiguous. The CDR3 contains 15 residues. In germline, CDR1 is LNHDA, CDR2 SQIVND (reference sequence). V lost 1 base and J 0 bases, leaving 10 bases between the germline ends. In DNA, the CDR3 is TGTGCCAGTAGTATAGTAACGGGTTCCTCCTACGAGCAGTACTTC. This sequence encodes CASSIVTGSSYEQYF.

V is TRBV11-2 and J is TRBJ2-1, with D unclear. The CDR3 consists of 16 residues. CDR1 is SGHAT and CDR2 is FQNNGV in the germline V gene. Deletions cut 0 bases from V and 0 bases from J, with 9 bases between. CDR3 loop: CASSLERAPSYNEQFF. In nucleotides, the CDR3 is TGTGCCAGCAGCTTAGAACGAGCGCCCTCCTACAATGAGCAGTTCTTC.

DNA of the CDR3: TGTGCCAGCAGCTTGGTCGGCGGCTCCTACGAGCAGTACTTC. Translated, it gives CASSLVGGSYEQYF. The chain combines TRBV5-4 with TRBJ2-7; unclear D gene. Germline CDR1 SGHNT, CDR2 YYREEE (reference sequence). Between the trimmed V and J ends, which lost 0 bases and 0 bases, there was a span of 7 bases. The CDR3 has 14 amino acids.

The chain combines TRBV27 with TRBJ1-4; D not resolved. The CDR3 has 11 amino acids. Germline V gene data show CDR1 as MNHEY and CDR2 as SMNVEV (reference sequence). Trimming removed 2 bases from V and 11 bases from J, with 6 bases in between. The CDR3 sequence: CASSLGGKLFF. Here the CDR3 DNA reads TGTGCCAGCAGTTTAGGAGGGAAACTGTTTTTT.

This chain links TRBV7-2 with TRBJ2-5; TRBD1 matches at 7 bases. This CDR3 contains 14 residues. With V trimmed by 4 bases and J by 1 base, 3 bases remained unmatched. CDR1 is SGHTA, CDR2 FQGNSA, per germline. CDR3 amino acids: CASSYPGGQETQYF. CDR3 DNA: TGTGCCAGCAGCTATCCAGGGGGCCAAGAGACCCAGTACTTC.

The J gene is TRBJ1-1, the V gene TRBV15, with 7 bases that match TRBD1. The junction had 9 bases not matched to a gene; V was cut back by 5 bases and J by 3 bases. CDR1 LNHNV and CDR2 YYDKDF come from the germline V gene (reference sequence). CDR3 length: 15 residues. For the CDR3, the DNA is TGTGCCACCAGCTGGAAACATACAGGGGACACTGAAGCTTTCTTT. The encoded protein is CATSWKHTGDTEAFF.

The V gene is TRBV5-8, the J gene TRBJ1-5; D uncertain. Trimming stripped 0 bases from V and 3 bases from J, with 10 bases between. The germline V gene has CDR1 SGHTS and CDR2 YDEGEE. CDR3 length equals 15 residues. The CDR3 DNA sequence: TGTGCCAGCAGCTTGGAGGTGAGGAACAATCAGCCCCAGCATTTT. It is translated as CASSLEVRNNQPQHF. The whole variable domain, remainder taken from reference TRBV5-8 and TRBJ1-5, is EAGVTQSPTHLIKTRGQQATLRCSPISGHTSVYWYQQALGLGLQFLLWYDEGEERNRGNFPPRFSGRQFPNYSSELNVNALELEDSALYLCASSLEVRNNQPQHFGDGTRLSIL.